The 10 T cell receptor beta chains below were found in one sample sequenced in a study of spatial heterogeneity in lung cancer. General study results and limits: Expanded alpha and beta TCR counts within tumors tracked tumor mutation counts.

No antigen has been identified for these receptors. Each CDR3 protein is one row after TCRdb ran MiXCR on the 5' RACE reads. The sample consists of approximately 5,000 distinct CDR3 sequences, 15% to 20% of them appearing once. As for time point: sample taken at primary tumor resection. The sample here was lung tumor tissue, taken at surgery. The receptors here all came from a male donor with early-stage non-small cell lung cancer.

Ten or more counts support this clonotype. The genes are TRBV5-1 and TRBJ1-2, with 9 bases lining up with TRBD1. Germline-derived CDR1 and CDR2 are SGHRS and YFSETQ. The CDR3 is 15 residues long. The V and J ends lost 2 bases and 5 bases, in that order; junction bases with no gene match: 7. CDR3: CASSFPGQGEYGYTF. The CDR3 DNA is TGCGCCAGCAGCTTCCCGGGACAGGGAGAATATGGCTACACCTTC.

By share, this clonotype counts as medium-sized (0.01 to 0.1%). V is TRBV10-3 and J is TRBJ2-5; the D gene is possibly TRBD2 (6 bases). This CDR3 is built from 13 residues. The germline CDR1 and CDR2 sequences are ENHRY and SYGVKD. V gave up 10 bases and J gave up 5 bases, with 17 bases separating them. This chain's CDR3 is CATSIRERETQYF. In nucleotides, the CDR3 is TGTGCCACAAGTATCCGGGAGAGGGAGACCCAGTACTTC.

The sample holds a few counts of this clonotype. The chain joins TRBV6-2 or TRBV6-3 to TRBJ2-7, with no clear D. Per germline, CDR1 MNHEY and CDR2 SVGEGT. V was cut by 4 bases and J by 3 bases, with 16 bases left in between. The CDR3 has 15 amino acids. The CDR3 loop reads CASSSLIDGSYEQYF. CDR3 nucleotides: TGTGCCAGCAGTTCCCTCATCGACGGTAGCTACGAGCAGTACTTC.

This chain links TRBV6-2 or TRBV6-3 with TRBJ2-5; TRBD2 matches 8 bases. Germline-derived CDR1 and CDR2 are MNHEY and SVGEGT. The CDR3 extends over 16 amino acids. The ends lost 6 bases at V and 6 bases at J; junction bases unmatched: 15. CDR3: CASSPASGREVKTQYF. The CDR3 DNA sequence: TGTGCCAGCAGCCCTGCCAGCGGGCGGGAGGTAAAGACCCAGTACTTC.

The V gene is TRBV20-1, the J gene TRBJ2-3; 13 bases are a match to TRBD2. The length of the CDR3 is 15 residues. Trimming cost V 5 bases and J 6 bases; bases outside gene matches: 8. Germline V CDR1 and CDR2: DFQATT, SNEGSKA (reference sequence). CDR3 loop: CSAGRTSGGSDTQYF. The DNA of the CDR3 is TGCAGTGCTGGTCGGACTAGCGGGGGCTCGGATACGCAGTATTTT.

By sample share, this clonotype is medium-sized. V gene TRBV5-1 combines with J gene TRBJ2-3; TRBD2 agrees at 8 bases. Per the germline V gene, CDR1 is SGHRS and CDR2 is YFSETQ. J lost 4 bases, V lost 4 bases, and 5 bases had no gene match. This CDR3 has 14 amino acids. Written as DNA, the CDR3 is TGCGCCAGCAGCCCCGGACTAGCTCCAGATACGCAGTATTTT. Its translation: CASSPGLAPDTQYF.

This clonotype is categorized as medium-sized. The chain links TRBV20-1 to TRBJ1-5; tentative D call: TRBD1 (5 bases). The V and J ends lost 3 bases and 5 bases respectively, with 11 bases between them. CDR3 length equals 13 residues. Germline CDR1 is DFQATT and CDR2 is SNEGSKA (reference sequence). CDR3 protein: CSASKRDDQPQHF. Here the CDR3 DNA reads TGCAGTGCTAGCAAGAGGGACGATCAGCCCCAGCATTTT.

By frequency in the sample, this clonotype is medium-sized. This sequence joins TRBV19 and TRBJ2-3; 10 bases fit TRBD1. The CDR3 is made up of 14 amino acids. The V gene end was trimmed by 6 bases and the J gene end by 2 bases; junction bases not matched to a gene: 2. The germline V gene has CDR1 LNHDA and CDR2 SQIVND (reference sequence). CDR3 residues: CASRDRGLTDTQYF. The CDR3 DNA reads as TGTGCCAGTAGAGACAGGGGGCTCACAGATACGCAGTATTTT.

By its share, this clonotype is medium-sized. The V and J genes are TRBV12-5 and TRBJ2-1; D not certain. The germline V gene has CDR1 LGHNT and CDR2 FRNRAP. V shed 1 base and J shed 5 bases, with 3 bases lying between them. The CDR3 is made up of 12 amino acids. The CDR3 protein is CASGLGNNEQFF. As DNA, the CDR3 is TGTGCTAGTGGTTTGGGCAACAATGAGCAGTTCTTC. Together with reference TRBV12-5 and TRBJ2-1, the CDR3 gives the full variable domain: DARVTQTPRHKVTEMGQEVTMRCQPILGHNTVFWYRQTMMQGLELLAYFRNRAPLDDSGMPKDRFSAEMPDATLATLKIQPSEPRDSAVYFCASGLGNNEQFFGPGTRLTVL.

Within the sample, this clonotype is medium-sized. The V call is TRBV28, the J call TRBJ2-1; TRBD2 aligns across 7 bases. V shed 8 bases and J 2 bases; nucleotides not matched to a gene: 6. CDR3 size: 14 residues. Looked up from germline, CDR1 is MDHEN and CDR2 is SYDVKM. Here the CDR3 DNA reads TGTGCCAGCGGAAGGGGAGGGCCCTACAATGAGCAGTTCTTC. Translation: CASGRGGPYNEQFF. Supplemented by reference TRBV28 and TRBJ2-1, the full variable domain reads DVKVTQSSRYLVKRTGEKVFLECVQDMDHENMFWYRQDPGLGLRLIYFSYDVKMKEKGDIPEGYSVSREKKERFSLILESASTNQTSMYLCASGRGGPYNEQFFGPGTRLTVL.